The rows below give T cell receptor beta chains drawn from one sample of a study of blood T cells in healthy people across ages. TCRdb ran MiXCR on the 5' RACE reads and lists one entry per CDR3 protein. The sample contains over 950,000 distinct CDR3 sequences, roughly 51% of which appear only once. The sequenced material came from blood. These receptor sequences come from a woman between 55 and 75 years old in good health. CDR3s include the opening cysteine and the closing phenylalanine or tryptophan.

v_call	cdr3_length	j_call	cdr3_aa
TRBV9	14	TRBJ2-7	CASSVAPANYEQYF
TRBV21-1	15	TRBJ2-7	CASSKRRASEGEQYF
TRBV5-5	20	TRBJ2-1	CASSLFATSVSPPSYNEQFF
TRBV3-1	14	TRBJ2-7	CASSQAPGFGEQYF
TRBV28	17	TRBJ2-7	CASSLAGGDGISYEQYF
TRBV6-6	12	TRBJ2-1	CASSPENNEQFF
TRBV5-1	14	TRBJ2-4	CASSASTGKNIQYF
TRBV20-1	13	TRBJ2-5	CSAEGAIQETQYF
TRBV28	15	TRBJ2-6	CASRGAYSGANVLTF
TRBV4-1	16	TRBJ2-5	CASSRPLVRPGGTQYF